Listed here are 17 T cell receptor beta chains from one sample, sequenced in a study of cytomegalovirus exposure and HLA in healthy donors. The PCR employed 60 Vbeta primers together with 13 Jbeta primers. The repertoire was sequenced with immunoSEQ multiplex PCR; TCRdb's copy has only in-frame clones and lacks some. Altogether around 120,000 clones are present, approximately 80% being singletons, with the ten largest covering 7.5% to 9.5%. Sequencing was done on a sample of PBMCs. These receptors all come from a female donor in good health and CMV-seropositive.

This clone was observed a few times. This sequence joins TRBV30 and TRBJ1-5, with D perhaps matching TRBD1 (5 bases). The germline gives CDR1 GTSNPN, CDR2 SVGIG (reference sequence). This CDR3 is built from 13 residues. The V and J ends lost 5 bases and 2 bases respectively, with 10 bases between them. The CDR3 loop reads CAWGHLGNQPQHF. In DNA form, the CDR3 reads TGTGCCTGGGGACATCTGGGCAATCAGCCCCAGCATTTT.

The chain links TRBV18 to TRBJ1-1; weak D call: TRBD1 (6 bases). Germline CDR1 and CDR2: KGHSH and LQKENI. With 3 bases removed from V and 0 bases from J, the gap between germline ends came to 11 bases. There are 15 residues in the CDR3. This CDR3 is CASSPLQGVNTEAFF. CDR3 sequence (DNA): TGTGCCAGCTCACCGTTACAGGGCGTGAACACTGAAGCTTTCTTT.

The chain has TRBV28 and TRBJ1-1; possible D gene TRBD1, 5 bases. The V end lost 9 bases, the J end lost 2 bases, and 7 bases lay between the germline ends. This CDR3 has 11 residues. The germline V gene encodes CDR1 MDHEN and CDR2 SYDVKM. CDR3 in amino acids: CASQGNTEAFF. CDR3 sequence (DNA): TGTGCCAGTCAGGGTAACACTGAAGCTTTCTTT.

This rearrangement joins TRBV2 to TRBJ2-6, with TRBD1 matching 11 bases. J was trimmed by 0 bases and V by 9 bases; bases with no gene match: 1. The CDR3 is 15 residues long. Germline V gives CDR1 SNHLY, CDR2 FYNNEI. CDR3 sequence: CARGQGGSGANVLTF. The CDR3 DNA follows: TGTGCCAGGGGACAGGGGGGCTCTGGGGCCAACGTCCTGACTTTC.

The chain combines TRBV29-1 with TRBJ2-1; 8 bases fit TRBD1. This CDR3 is 14 amino acids long. Germline V lookup: CDR1 SQVTM, CDR2 ANQGSEA. The J segment lost 4 bases and the V segment lost 3 bases, leaving 5 bases of the junction unmatched. CDR3 in DNA: TGCAGCGTTGACCAGGGGGCCTTTTACAATGAGCAGTTCTTC. Translated, it gives CSVDQGAFYNEQFF.

This clone was observed a handful of times. V is TRBV28 and J is TRBJ2-1; D remains ambiguous. The CDR3 loop spans 12 amino acids. V lost 5 bases and J lost 10, with 12 bases in between. Germline V gene data show CDR1 as MDHEN and CDR2 as SYDVKM. CDR3 sequence (DNA): TGTGCCAGCAGTGTTAGTACTCGGGAGCAGTTCTTC. This translates into CASSVSTREQFF.

The gene calls are TRBV5-4 and TRBJ1-1, with D possibly TRBD1 on 5 matching bases. Between the trimmed V and J ends, which lost 3 bases and 5 bases, there was a span of 20 bases. Germline values: CDR1 SGHNT, CDR2 YYREEE (reference sequence). This CDR3 has 16 amino acids. The CDR3 spells CASSSGGRGLGTEAFF. DNA of the CDR3: TGTGCCAGCAGCTCTGGAGGGAGGGGTTTGGGGACTGAAGCTTTCTTT.

The CDR3 nucleotides are TGTGCCAGCACTCGGGACACTGGAAACACCATATATTTT. Amino acids: CASTRDTGNTIYF. The gene calls are TRBV6-6 and TRBJ1-3; TRBD1 is a possible D gene (6 bases). Germline CDR1 reads MNHNY; CDR2 reads SVGAGI (reference sequence). The CDR3 covers 13 residues. V was pared by 7 bases and J by 2 bases, with 9 bases between.

The chain uses TRBV4-2 and TRBJ2-2; D is possibly TRBD2 (6 bases). Germline V gives CDR1 LGHNA, CDR2 YNFKEQ. This CDR3 region has 15 residues. The ends were cut back, 8 bases at V and 5 bases at J, with 18 bases in the middle. CDR3 residues: CASRLNAGLTGELFF. The CDR3 nucleotides are TGTGCCAGCCGCCTTAACGCGGGGTTGACCGGGGAGCTGTTTTTT.

The chain has TRBV5-1 and TRBJ2-7, with D possibly matching TRBD1 (6 bases). Trimming removed 4 bases from V and 3 bases from J, with 11 bases in between. The CDR3 loop spans 13 amino acids. Germline CDR1 is SGHRS and CDR2 is YFSETQ. CDR3 in amino acids: CASSLRDNYEQYF. Written as DNA, the CDR3 is TGCGCCAGCAGCCTTAGGGACAACTACGAGCAGTACTTC.

The chain combines TRBV19 with TRBJ1-1; TRBD1 might be the D (6 bases). V was pared by 7 bases and J by 8 bases, with 17 bases between. CDR1 is LNHDA and CDR2 is SQIVND in the germline V gene (reference sequence). CDR3 length: 13 residues. CDR3 DNA sequence: TGTGCCAGTATGCGCGGGGGCGGCCCCGAAGCTTTCTTT. Its protein is CASMRGGGPEAFF.

The chain links TRBV20-1 to TRBJ1-1; D not resolved. The CDR3 is made up of 11 amino acids. V shed 5 bases and J shed 7 bases, with 11 bases lying between them. CDR1 and CDR2 from the germline V gene are DFQATT and SNEGSKA (reference sequence). CDR3 DNA: TGCAGTGCTTCTTCGACTCGTGAAGCTTTCTTT. Translated: CSASSTREAFF.

Here the CDR3 DNA reads TGTGCCAGCAGCTACAGGACAGGGGACACCGGGGAGCTGTTTTTT. It specifies CASSYRTGDTGELFF. V gene TRBV11-2 combines with J gene TRBJ2-2, with 9 nucleotides matching TRBD1. Unmatched junction bases numbered 3, after V lost 4 bases and J lost 3 bases. The CDR3 runs to 15 residues. Germline values: CDR1 SGHAT, CDR2 FQNNGV.

The gene calls are TRBV7-2 and TRBJ2-5; 8 nucleotides agree with TRBD1. Trimming took 0 bases from V and 4 from J; bases not matched to a gene: 1. The CDR3 consists of 14 residues. Germline CDR1 SGHTA, CDR2 FQGNSA. This CDR3 reads CASSLAGTGETQYF. The CDR3 bases are TGTGCCAGCAGCTTAGCCGGGACAGGAGAGACCCAGTACTTC.

For the CDR3, the DNA is TGTGCCAGCAGTGTTCAGGGGGAAGAGACCCAGTACTTC. Encoded protein: CASSVQGEETQYF. The chain employs TRBV2 and TRBJ2-5, with TRBD1 matching 7 bases. The CDR3 contains 13 residues. Per germline, CDR1 SNHLY and CDR2 FYNNEI. The V and J ends lost 4 bases and 3 bases, in that order; junction bases with no gene match: 2.

The chain is built from TRBV6-5 and TRBJ2-1; TRBD1 agrees at 10 bases. The CDR3 totals 13 residues. Germline trimming cut 6 bases from V and 8 bases from J; bases unmatched to any gene: 4. The V gene's germline CDR1 is MNHEY and CDR2 SVGAGI. The CDR3 DNA is TGTGCCAGCAGAAGGACAGGGGGGTATGAGCAGTTCTTC. This encodes CASRRTGGYEQFF.

V is TRBV9 and J is TRBJ2-5; TRBD1 might be the D (8 bases). With the DNA end fitting TRBJ2-7 better, the J assignment may be wrong. The length of the CDR3 is 15 residues. Germline lookup yields CDR1 SGDLS and CDR2 YYNGEE. CDR3 sequence reads: CASSVGTGGGHEQYF. The CDR3, as DNA: TGTGCCAGCAGCGTAGGTACAGGGGGGGGCCACGAGCAGTACTTC.